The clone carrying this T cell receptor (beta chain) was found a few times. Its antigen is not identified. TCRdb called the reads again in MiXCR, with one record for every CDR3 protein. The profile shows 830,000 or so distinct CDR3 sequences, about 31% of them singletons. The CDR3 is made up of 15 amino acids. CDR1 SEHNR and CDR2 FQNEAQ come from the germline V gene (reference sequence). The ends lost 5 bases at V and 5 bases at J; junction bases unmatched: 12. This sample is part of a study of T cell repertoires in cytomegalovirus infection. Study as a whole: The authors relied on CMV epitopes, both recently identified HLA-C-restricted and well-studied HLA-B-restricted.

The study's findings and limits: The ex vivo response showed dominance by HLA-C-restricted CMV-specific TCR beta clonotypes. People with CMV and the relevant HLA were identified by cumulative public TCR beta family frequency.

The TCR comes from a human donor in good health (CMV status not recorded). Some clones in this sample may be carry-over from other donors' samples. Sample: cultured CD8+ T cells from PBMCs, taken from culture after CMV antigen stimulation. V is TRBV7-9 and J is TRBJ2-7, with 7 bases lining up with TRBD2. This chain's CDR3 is CASSRPGLAVDEQYF. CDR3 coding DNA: TGTGCCAGCAGCCGACCCGGGCTAGCGGTCGACGAGCAGTACTTC.